Sequencing of this T cell receptor beta chain was carried out in a study of T-cell reconstitution after alpha-beta-depleted transplantation in children. Overall study findings and caveats: At one year after transplant, newly produced T cells mostly accounted for T-cell counts and diversity.

Preparing the TCRbeta library involved the use of unique molecular identifiers. MiXCR was run by TCRdb on the PCR reads, yielding one entry per CDR3 protein. This sample has about 300,000 distinct CDR3 sequences, with roughly 8.2% found just once. As for this clonotype: Antigen unknown.

Per germline, CDR1 LGHDT and CDR2 YNNKEL (reference sequence). CDR3 size: 14 residues. The V end was cut by 2 bases, the J end by 0 bases, with 7 bases between. This receptor was taken from a female patient under 10 years old who had a stem cell transplant for Fanconi anemia, so the T cells may come from the graft donor. The source material was peripheral blood, sampled 360 days after TCRalphabeta/CD19-depleted stem cell transplant. The rearrangement uses TRBV3-1 and TRBJ1-1; D is unresolved. Here the CDR3 DNA reads TGTGCCAGCAGCCAACTTTGGATGAACACTGAAGCTTTCTTT. This sequence encodes CASSQLWMNTEAFF.